This TCR beta chain appears in the sequencing data of a study of T cell responses to AZD1222 COVID-19 vaccine (dated by TCRdb to the early 2020s). Context from the whole study: A total of 233 trial participants underwent TCR sequencing, of whom about 200 received two doses of AZD1222 and about 26 received two doses of the MenACWY control vaccine. Trial participants were enrolled by age into subgroups of 18-55, 56-69 and 70-plus years, and around 150, 28 and 57 TCR-sequenced participants, respectively, were included in these subgroups. The paper's findings and limits, for the study overall: A significant rise in spike-specific TCR breadth and depth was observed after two AZD1222 doses relative to day 0 and relative to MenACWY recipients. Because no day 14 peak-response samples were available, the repertoires could be characterized only after the peak T cell response. In the small 56-69-year group, the increase in depth fell short of significance, most likely because of low power. Reportedly, close to half of the unique spike-specific TCRs recognized epitopes lying outside the regions that are mutated in the B.1.351 and B.1.1.7 variants. Conclusions about previously exposed vaccinees are limited because only six or seven AZD1222 recipients were SARS-CoV-2 seropositive at baseline. Participants were mostly white British and included more females than males, and it was suggested by the authors that clonal diversity may have been underestimated. The whole spike protein was spanned by vaccine-associated CD4 TCRs, and dominant responses were seen in regions 160-218 and 743-854.

This clone was seen a handful of times. What antigen it recognizes has not been identified. Per-base quality was not reported, and no clone a single base away is much larger than it. The CDR3 regions of human TCRbeta chains were subjected to immunosequencing. In the source study's methods: Repertoire TCRs were checked for matches against a reference library of SARS-CoV-2-specific TCRs that had been generated using the MIRA antigen-specificity platform. Breadth was defined as the fraction of unique TCRs that were SARS-CoV-2-associated. Depth was defined as the fraction of total T cells that were SARS-CoV-2-associated. Each spike-specific TCR was assigned to its reactive spike region and to a CD4 or CD8 class using the MIRA data. Log10-transformed breadth and depth values were compared by one-way ANOVA with Sidak's multiple comparisons tests. Drawn from immuneACCESS, this table holds only the in-frame rearrangements with V and J called that TCRdb kept. Clones are partly lost; checked studies trace under half to an unresolved V gene and leave the rest unexplained. That table furnishes V, J and clone size, whereas the DNA furnished D and trimming. Counted in this sample were about 100,000 clones; about 90% of them appeared once. Clones ranked in the top ten supply 4% to 4.5% of the sample.

The time point label of this sample denotes: baseline before first vaccination. This specimen's treatment or condition label, interpreted: meningococcal conjugate vaccine given as trial control. Samples from vaccinated people were obtained from the UK trials COV001 and COV002, which included a single-blind randomized controlled phase 2/3 trial of AZD1222 (ChAdOx1 nCoV-19) in healthy adults. Trial participant PBMC samples were collected at day 0 and day 28 after the second dose for TCRbeta chain sequencing. From the germline V gene, CDR1 is SNHLY and CDR2 is FYNNEI. From the cysteine up to the phenylalanine, the CDR3 has a length of 15 residues. Here the CDR3 DNA is all that survives: 45 bases in frame from base 1. The junction carries 12 bases between V and J, which are trimmed by 6 bases and 1 base respectively.

This clonotype was sampled from an adult in good health. The chain is encoded by TRBV2 joined to TRBJ2-2, with the D gene too uncertain to name. Sample: peripheral blood, taken on day 0 of MenACWY control vaccination. The CDR3 reads CASRPAYGNTGELFF. The DNA sequence is given as TGTGCCAGCAGGCCCGCTTACGGGAACACCGGGGAGCTGTTTTTT.